These 16 T cell receptor beta chains share one sample of origin, sequenced in a study of cytomegalovirus exposure and HLA in healthy donors. 60 Vbeta and 13 Jbeta primers were used in PCR. The assay was immunoSEQ multiplex PCR, and TCRdb's table has in-frame clones only and misses some. The repertoire consists of 110,000 to 150,000 clones, with 74% occurring once and the leading ten covering 4.3%. The specimen was PBMCs. These receptors all stem from a man between 18 and 35 years old in good health and CMV-seropositive.

This chain connects TRBV4-1 to TRBJ1-2; D uncertain. The CDR3 consists of 13 residues. Germline lookup yields CDR1 MGHRA and CDR2 YSYEKL. The V end lost 1 base, the J end lost 7 bases, and 10 bases lay between the germline ends. CDR3 in amino acids: CASSQGRASGYTF. The CDR3 DNA reads TGCGCCAGCAGCCAAGGGAGGGCGAGTGGCTACACCTTC.

This chain joins TRBV5-5 and TRBJ1-1; D might be TRBD1 (5 bases). V lost 0 bases to trimming and J lost 4 bases, with 19 bases between them. This CDR3 spans 17 amino acids. The germline V gene has CDR1 SGHKS and CDR2 YYEKEE (reference sequence). The CDR3 spells CASSLVARVVEVTEAFF. CDR3 in DNA: TGTGCCAGCAGCTTGGTTGCCAGGGTGGTTGAGGTCACTGAAGCTTTCTTT. Together with reference TRBV5-5 and TRBJ1-1, the CDR3 gives the full variable domain: DAGVTQSPTHLIKTRGQQVTLRCSPISGHKSVSWYQQVLGQGPQFIFQYYEKEERGRGNFPDRFSARQFPNYSSELNVNALLLGDSALYLCASSLVARVVEVTEAFFGQGTRLTVV.

This clone was detected only a few times. The DNA of the CDR3 is TGTGCCAGCAGGCTGTCTGCGGGGGCCTACGAGCAGTACTTC. Protein sequence: CASRLSAGAYEQYF. This sequence joins TRBV6-6 and TRBJ2-7; 7 bases line up with TRBD2. The junction had 7 bases not matched to a gene; V was cut back by 6 bases and J by 2 bases. CDR1 MNHNY and CDR2 SVGAGI come from the germline V gene (reference sequence). CDR3 size: 14 residues.

The chain combines TRBV28 with TRBJ1-5, with 7 bases aligning to TRBD1. The V gene end was trimmed by 2 bases and the J gene end by 7 bases; junction bases not matched to a gene: 8. CDR3 length: 15 amino acids. Germline CDR1 reads MDHEN; CDR2 reads SYDVKM. The CDR3 bases are TGTGCCAGCAGTTTAAGGGGGCGCCCCGGGCAGCCCCAGCATTTT. This codes for CASSLRGRPGQPQHF. The complete variable domain, with remaining parts taken from reference TRBV28 and TRBJ1-5, reads DVKVTQSSRYLVKRTGEKVFLECVQDMDHENMFWYRQDPGLGLRLIYFSYDVKMKEKGDIPEGYSVSREKKERFSLILESASTNQTSMYLCASSLRGRPGQPQHFGDGTRLSIL.

The chain uses TRBV28 and TRBJ1-5; 8 bases align to TRBD1. The CDR3 spans 15 residues. The V segment lost 6 bases and the J segment 1 base; nucleotides outside the gene matches: 5. Per the germline V gene, CDR1 is MDHEN and CDR2 is SYDVKM. The chain's CDR3 is CASRSGGLSNQPQHF. DNA for the CDR3: TGTGCCAGCAGATCAGGGGGCTTAAGCAATCAGCCCCAGCATTTT.

The chain links TRBV20-1 to TRBJ2-7, with 10 positions matching TRBD2. The CDR3 runs to 11 residues. Germline V gives CDR1 DFQATT, CDR2 SNEGSKA (reference sequence). Losses at the gene ends were 6 bases for V and 6 bases for J; bases not matched to a gene: 2. CDR3 sequence reads: CSASGRGEQYF. The CDR3 DNA follows: TGCAGTGCGAGCGGGAGGGGCGAGCAGTACTTC.

V gene TRBV7-9 combines with J gene TRBJ2-3; TRBD2 matches at 9 bases. The CDR3 is made up of 16 amino acids. Germline assignment: CDR1 SEHNR and CDR2 FQNEAQ (reference sequence). V was clipped by 5 bases and J by 1 base; unmatched bases: 7. The DNA for the CDR3 is TGTGCCAGCAGCGTAAGACTAGCGGAACGCACAGATACGCAGTATTTT. Translation gives CASSVRLAERTDTQYF. The variable domain in full, with the rest retrieved from reference TRBV7-9 and TRBJ2-3, is DTGVSQNPRHKITKRGQNVTFRCDPISEHNRLYWYRQTLGQGPEFLTYFQNEAQLEKSRLLSDRFSAERPKGSFSTLEIQRTEQGDSAMYLCASSVRLAERTDTQYFGPGTRLTVL.

This clone turned up a few times. CDR3 DNA: TGTGCCAGCAGTTCCCGGGGAGGACTAGCGGGGAGTGAGACCCAGTACTTC. It translates to CASSSRGGLAGSETQYF. J is TRBJ2-5 and V is TRBV27; TRBD2 matches at 12 bases. Germline loops: CDR1 MNHEY, CDR2 SMNVEV (reference sequence). V shed 4 bases, J shed 5 bases, and the junction held 11 bases outside the gene matches. There are 17 residues in the CDR3.

The chain has TRBV6-5 and TRBJ2-2; TRBD2 agrees at 10 bases. The ends lost 6 bases at V and 4 bases at J; junction bases unmatched: 5. Germline loops: CDR1 MNHEY, CDR2 SVGAGI. The CDR3 contains 15 residues. The CDR3 is CASRIAGGSTGELFF. DNA for the CDR3: TGTGCCAGCAGGATAGCGGGGGGATCCACCGGGGAGCTGTTTTTT.

This clone showed up just a few times. This chain uses TRBV6-1 with TRBJ1-5; 9 bases are a match to TRBD1. J gave up 4 bases and V 2 bases, and 3 bases lay outside the gene matches. This CDR3 has 15 residues. The V gene's germline CDR1 is MNHNS and CDR2 SASEGT. The CDR3 nucleotides are TGTGCCAGCAGTGAACCCGGACAGGGGAATCAGCCCCAGCATTTT. This encodes CASSEPGQGNQPQHF.

The chain uses TRBV5-4 and TRBJ2-2; the D gene is possibly TRBD2 (6 bases). Deletions cut 4 bases from V and 6 bases from J, with 16 bases between. The CDR3 is 15 residues long. The germline V gene encodes CDR1 SGHNT and CDR2 YYREEE (reference sequence). The CDR3 region is CASSPGAGDSGELFF. Written as DNA, the CDR3 is TGTGCCAGCAGCCCCGGGGCCGGGGACTCCGGGGAGCTGTTTTTT.

The genes are TRBV6-6 and TRBJ2-3; D not certain. The germline CDR1 and CDR2 sequences are MNHNY and SVGAGI (reference sequence). This CDR3 is 14 amino acids long. The V end lost 4 bases, the J end lost 3 bases, and 11 bases lay between the germline ends. CDR3 nucleotides: TGTGCCAGCAGTTCCCTCGACTGGACAGATACGCAGTATTTT. Translation gives CASSSLDWTDTQYF.

The rearrangement links TRBV28 to TRBJ1-1; 9 bases align to TRBD1. Germline-derived CDR1 and CDR2 are MDHEN and SYDVKM. This CDR3 spans 16 amino acids. V shed 7 bases, J shed 3 bases, and the junction held 12 bases outside the gene matches. The CDR3 sequence is CASIAIGGTGHTEAFF. The CDR3 DNA is TGTGCCAGCATTGCTATAGGCGGGACAGGGCACACTGAAGCTTTCTTT.

The chain joins TRBV6-5 to TRBJ2-7, with a tentative D call TRBD1 (6 bases). This CDR3 is 16 amino acids long. With 0 bases removed from V and 1 base from J, the gap between germline ends came to 13 bases. CDR1 is MNHEY and CDR2 is SVGAGI in the germline V gene. The CDR3 DNA follows: TGTGCCAGCAGTTACTCGAACAGGGCTCCTTCCTACGAGCAGTACTTC. The encoded protein is CASSYSNRAPSYEQYF.

This chain uses TRBV5-1 with TRBJ1-4, with 11 bases that match TRBD1. Looked up from germline, CDR1 is SGHRS and CDR2 is YFSETQ. Germline trimming cut 4 bases from V and 3 bases from J; bases unmatched to any gene: 8. The CDR3 loop spans 17 amino acids. CDR3 sequence: CASSPGTGGVANEKLFF. CDR3 DNA sequence: TGCGCCAGCAGCCCAGGGACAGGGGGAGTCGCTAATGAAAAACTGTTTTTT.

This chain links TRBV19 with TRBJ2-6, with D tentatively TRBD1 (6 bases). V lost 6 bases to trimming and J lost 3 bases, with 12 bases between them. Germline V lookup: CDR1 LNHDA, CDR2 SQIVND (reference sequence). This CDR3 is 15 amino acids long. In DNA form, the CDR3 reads TGTGCCAGTAGCGCCAGGGGAATTGGGGCCAACGTCCTGACTTTC. It codes for CASSARGIGANVLTF. Looking up the rest from reference TRBV19 and TRBJ2-6 gives the full variable domain: DGGITQSPKYLFRKEGQNVTLSCEQNLNHDAMYWYRQDPGQGLRLIYYSQIVNDFQKGDIAEGYSVSREKKESFPLTVTSAQKNPTAFYLCASSARGIGANVLTFGAGSRLTVL.